Presented here are 3 T cell receptor beta chains from one specimen sequenced in a study of response to subunit inactivated influenza vaccine. Using its own MiXCR run on the RT-PCR reads, TCRdb lists one record per CDR3 protein. The table has about 530,000 distinct CDR3 sequences, roughly 13% seen once. The sample was PBMCs from blood, taken roughly 46 days after vaccination. These receptors all come from a man aged 50-59 years who received an inactivated influenza vaccine.

V is TRBV5-4 and J is TRBJ2-5, with TRBD1 identical over 8 bases. The length of the CDR3 is 15 residues. Germline CDR1 and CDR2: SGHNT and YYREEE (reference sequence). Trimming at V came to 4 bases and at J to 1 base, leaving 6 bases not matched to a gene. CDR3 sequence reads: CASSPGQGSQETQYF. CDR3 nucleotide sequence: TGTGCCAGCAGCCCCGGACAGGGTAGCCAAGAGACCCAGTACTTC.

The gene calls are TRBV18 and TRBJ1-1, with D maybe TRBD1 (6 bases). This CDR3 comprises 13 residues. Per germline, CDR1 KGHSH and CDR2 LQKENI. Trimming cost V 0 bases and J 5 bases, with 7 bases left between them. CDR3 in amino acids: CASSPPTGTEAFF. In DNA form, the CDR3 reads TGTGCCAGCTCACCACCCACAGGGACTGAAGCTTTCTTT.

This clonotype appeared many times. The V gene is TRBV25-1, the J gene TRBJ1-5; D is unresolved. The CDR3 sequence is 19 residues long. Germline CDR1 MGHDK, CDR2 SYGVNS. Deletions cut 3 bases from V and 0 bases from J, with 21 bases between. CDR3 in DNA: TGTGCCAGCAGTGACACCCCCCGCGGAGAGAAGATTAGCAATCAGCCCCAGCATTTT. Amino acids: CASSDTPRGEKISNQPQHF.